A selection of T cell receptor beta chains follows, all from one sample in a study of T-cell reconstitution after alpha-beta-depleted transplantation in children. TCRdb re-analysed the PCR reads in MiXCR, keeping a single row per CDR3 protein. Altogether 90,000 to 150,000 distinct CDR3 sequences are present, under 30% being singletons, with the ten largest covering about 10%. This specimen was PBMCs, mostly from graft donor cells, taken 180 days after TCRalphabeta/CD19-depleted stem cell transplant. Source of these receptors: a male patient aged 2-15 years who had a stem cell transplant for chronic granulomatous disease, so the T cells may come from the graft donor. CDR3s include the opening cysteine and the closing phenylalanine or tryptophan. D genes are given only for firm matches. Not all rows give a size; the values are once, few, many and, for expanded clones, a class.

TRBJ2-3 TRBD2 TRBV29-1 many TGCAGCGTTGTCGTCCGCGGGGGAGTAGCAGATACGCAGTATTTT CSVVVRGGVADTQYF
TRBJ2-2 - TRBV29-1 many TGCAGCGTTGCCCCGAGGCAGGCCGGGGAGCTGTTTTTT CSVAPRQAGELFF
TRBJ1-5 - TRBV28 few TGTGCCAGCCTATACTCGAAGGGCGCACAGCCCCAGCATTTT CASLYSKGAQPQHF
TRBJ2-1 TRBD2 TRBV20-1 medium-sized TGCAGTGCTAGACAGCTAGCGGGCCTCAATGAGCAGTTCTTC CSARQLAGLNEQFF
TRBJ2-1 TRBD2 TRBV27 many TGTGCCAGCAGTTCGGAGGGACTAGCGGCCCTCAATGAGCAGTTCTTC CASSSEGLAALNEQFF
TRBJ1-1 TRBD1 TRBV20-1 - TGCAGTGCTAGACGCTCAGGGGGCTCCACTGAAGCTTTCTTT CSARRSGGSTEAFF
TRBJ2-7 - TRBV20-1 - TGCAGTGCTACACTAGCTGACTACGAGCAGTACTTC CSATLADYEQYF
TRBJ2-3 - TRBV19 - TGTGCCAGTAGTAAGCTGAGCACAGATACGCAGTATTTT CASSKLSTDTQYF
TRBJ1-2 - TRBV20-1 many TGCAGTGCTAGTACAAGGGTGGACCGCTATGGCTACACCTTC CSASTRVDRYGYTF
TRBJ2-7 - TRBV27 few TGTGCCAGCAGTTTAGGAGTCATGACCCCCTACGAGCAGTACTTC CASSLGVMTPYEQYF
TRBJ1-2 TRBD1 TRBV29-1 many TGCAGCGCCGGGACAGCCAACTATGGCTACACCTTC CSAGTANYGYTF
TRBJ2-2 TRBD1 TRBV12-3/TRBV12-4 - TGTGCCAGCAGGGAAGGCCAGGGGGTCACCGGGGAGCTGTTTTTT CASREGQGVTGELFF
TRBJ2-5 - TRBV5-1 many TGCGCCAGCAGCTTGCAGAGAACGGAGACCCAGTACTTC CASSLQRTETQYF
TRBJ2-7 - TRBV20-1 few TGCAGTGCTTATAGCGGAATCTCCTACGAGCAGTACTTC CSAYSGISYEQYF
TRBJ2-2 TRBD2 TRBV28 - TGTGCCAGCAGTTGGGGGCAAGCGGGAGAATCAACCGGGGAGCTGTTTTTT CASSWGQAGESTGELFF
TRBJ2-3 TRBD1 TRBV29-1 once TGCAGCGCCCGGGACAGGGGTGGTACAGATACGCAGTATTTT CSARDRGGTDTQYF
TRBJ2-7 TRBD1 TRBV4-3 many TGCGCCAGCAGCCAAGATCTGGCAGGGGGCGAATTCTACTACGAGCAGTACTTC CASSQDLAGGEFYYEQYF
TRBJ2-5 TRBD1 TRBV20-1 many TGCAGTGCTACGACAGGGCAGGGCCAAGAGACCCAGTACTTC CSATTGQGQETQYF
TRBJ1-5 TRBD1 TRBV7-9 few TGTGCCAGCAGCTCTATACAGGGGGCCAATCAGCCCCAGCATTTT CASSSIQGANQPQHF
TRBJ1-3 - TRBV12-3/TRBV12-4 many TGTGCCAGCAGTTTCTCTGGAAACACCATATATTTT CASSFSGNTIYF
TRBJ2-7 TRBD1 TRBV20-1 many TGCAGTGCTAGACTGGCAGGGGGAACCTACGAGCAGTACTTC CSARLAGGTYEQYF
TRBJ2-7 - TRBV4-2 - TGTGCCAGGGGGCCGTGGCTGAGCTCCTACGAGCAGTACTTC CARGPWLSSYEQYF
TRBJ1-1 - TRBV7-8 - TGTGCCAGCAGCCCCTTAGTCTGGGGCACTGAAGCTTTCTTT CASSPLVWGTEAFF
TRBJ1-2 - TRBV20-1 few TGCAGTGCTAGCCCTCAGGGTGGATATGGCTACACCTTC CSASPQGGYGYTF
TRBJ2-1 - TRBV2 - TGTACCAGCAGTCCGTTCACCGGGACACAAGGGGGCAATGAGCAGTTCTTC CTSSPFTGTQGGNEQFF
TRBJ2-3 TRBD1 TRBV7-2 many TGTGCCAGCAGCCAATTTGGACAGGGTTCAGATACGCAGTATTTT CASSQFGQGSDTQYF
TRBJ2-1 TRBD2 TRBV14 few TGTGCCAGCAGCCAGACTATTAGCGGGAAAGTTTACAATGAGCAGTTCTTC CASSQTISGKVYNEQFF
TRBJ1-5 - TRBV15 - TGTGCCACCAGCAGAGATCCGGCAGGGGATCAGCCCCAGCATTTT CATSRDPAGDQPQHF
TRBJ2-7 TRBD1 TRBV5-1 - TGCGCCAGCAGTCCTGACAGGGGGAACTCCGAGCAGTACTTC CASSPDRGNSEQYF
TRBJ2-1 TRBD1 TRBV25-1 - TGTGCCAGCAGTGCGACAGGGGGCGATGAGCAGTTCTTC CASSATGGDEQFF
TRBJ2-7 - TRBV5-6 many TGTGCCAGCAGCTGGGGAATACCGTCCCCCTACGAGCAGTACTTC CASSWGIPSPYEQYF
TRBJ1-2 TRBD1 TRBV29-1 many TGCAGCGTAGGACAGGGAGACTATGGCTACACCTTC CSVGQGDYGYTF
TRBJ1-5 - TRBV28 - TGTGCCAGCAGCTCAAACAGGGATTATCAGCCCCAGCATTTT CASSSNRDYQPQHF